These T cell receptor beta chains were read from a single sample in a study of blood T cell repertoires in COVID-19. The repertoire was sequenced with immunoSEQ multiplex PCR; TCRdb's copy has only in-frame clones and lacks some. The table has roughly 250,000 clones, approximately 90% seen once. Sequences were obtained from PBMCs or T cells enriched from blood (not recorded which). Receptors were obtained from a woman aged 18-29 years who had recovered from COVID-19. The CDR3 runs from the conserved cysteine through the conserved F or W. A D gene is named only where the DNA matches it firmly. Size is stated for part of the rows, as once, few or many counts, or as a class when the clone is expanded.

>TRBV28|TRBJ2-7|.|TRBD1
TGTGCCAGCAGTGGTACAGGGGGTCACCTACGGGAGCAGTACTTC
CASSGTGGHLREQYF
>TRBV25-1|TRBJ2-3|.|.
TGTGCCAGCACAGGGGGACTAGGCACAGATACGCAGTATTTT
CASTGGLGTDTQYF
>TRBV7-3|TRBJ1-2|.|TRBD1
TGTGCCAGGTCAGACATCATGACAGGGTATGTGGGCTACACCTTC
CARSDIMTGYVGYTF
>TRBV5-1|TRBJ2-5|.|.
TGCGCCAGCAGCTTTAGAGGGTACCAAGAGACCCAGTACTTC
CASSFRGYQETQYF
>TRBV27|TRBJ1-1|.|.
TGTGCCAGCAGTTTATTTAGTGAGCAGAACACTGAAGCTTTCTTT
CASSLFSEQNTEAFF
>TRBV7-9|TRBJ1-4|.|.
TGTGCCAGCAGCTCCTCCAGTAGTCGGGAAAATGAAAAACTGTTTTTT
CASSSSSSRENEKLFF
>TRBV3-1/TRBV3-2|TRBJ1-5|once|.
TGTGCCAGCAGCCAAGACGGGGGGCCCAATCAGCCCCAGCATTTT
CASSQDGGPNQPQHF
>TRBV15|TRBJ2-1|.|.
TGTGCCACCAGCAGAGACCCCGCCCCGGGAGACGGCCACAATGAGCAGTTCTTC
CATSRDPAPGDGHNEQFF
>TRBV10-2|TRBJ1-2|.|.
TGCGCCAGCAGTGAGTCAAGGGGCGGCTATGGCTACACCTTC
CASSESRGGYGYTF
>TRBV5-6|TRBJ1-1|.|.
TGTGCCAGCAGCTTGGTTGGAGGGGAAGCTTTCTTT
CASSLVGGEAFF
>TRBV11-1|TRBJ2-3|.|TRBD1
TGTGCCAGCAGTGACAGGGACCGGGATACGCAGTATTTT
CASSDRDRDTQYF
>TRBV7-9|TRBJ2-5|.|.
TGTGCCAGCAGCCCAGGGACAAAAGAGACCCAGTACTTC
CASSPGTKETQYF
>TRBV2|TRBJ2-7|.|TRBD1
TGTGCCAGCAGTGTACAGGGGGCAGGGGACGAGCAGTACTTC
CASSVQGAGDEQYF
>TRBV5-1|TRBJ2-1|.|.
TGCGCCAGCAGTCGGGACACCGAGGGTGAGCAGTTCTTC
CASSRDTEGEQFF
>TRBV5-1|TRBJ2-1|.|.
TGCGCCAGCAGTTCACAGGGATATGAGCAGTTCTTC
CASSSQGYEQFF
>TRBV23-1|TRBJ1-6|.|TRBD1
TGCGCCAGCAAACTTGCTACAGGGGTCGCCAGTAGTTCACCCCTCCACTTT
CASKLATGVASSSPLHF